Listed below are T cell receptor beta chains from one sample, sequenced in a study of OX40 agonist ivuxolimab in advanced cancers. Sequencing was performed with immunoSEQ multiplex PCR; in TCRdb, only in-frame clones are kept and a portion is missing. The data contain about 92,000 clones, around 80% of them singletons. Sequenced material: CD4+ or CD8+ T cells sorted from blood, taken in a trial of the OX40 agonist ivuxolimab. The receptors were sampled from an adult with an advanced solid tumor such as melanoma, head and neck, liver or kidney cancer. Both conserved end residues are part of each CDR3. Fields, in order: CDR3 protein, CDR3 DNA, clone size, J gene, V gene, D gene. D genes are given only for firm matches. Rows give clone size only sometimes, using once, few, many, or a class for an expanded clone.

CDR3aa: CAISDPSRASGVTDTQYF; CDR3nt: TGTGCCATCAGTGACCCTAGTCGAGCTAGCGGGGTGACAGATACGCAGTATTTT; abundance: NA; j_gene: TRBJ2-3; v_gene: TRBV10-3; d_gene: TRBD2
CDR3aa: CASSVGQNYEQYF; CDR3nt: TGTGCCAGCAGCGTAGGCCAGAACTACGAGCAGTACTTC; abundance: NA; j_gene: TRBJ2-7; v_gene: TRBV9; d_gene: NA
CDR3aa: CASSVPRDRGREQFF; CDR3nt: TGTGCCAGCAGTGTACCTCGGGACAGGGGGCGTGAGCAGTTCTTC; abundance: NA; j_gene: TRBJ2-1; v_gene: TRBV2; d_gene: TRBD1
CDR3aa: CASSLRSGTNVNEQFF; CDR3nt: TGTGCCAGCAGCTTAAGATCGGGGACTAACGTCAATGAGCAGTTCTTC; abundance: few; j_gene: TRBJ2-1; v_gene: TRBV11-2; d_gene: TRBD2
CDR3aa: CASGPGQGFQIQYF; CDR3nt: TGTGCTAGTGGCCCAGGACAGGGATTCCAAATTCAGTACTTC; abundance: NA; j_gene: TRBJ2-4; v_gene: TRBV12-5; d_gene: TRBD1
CDR3aa: CASSSIPGTYEQYF; CDR3nt: TGTGCCAGCAGTTCAATCCCAGGCACCTACGAGCAGTACTTC; abundance: NA; j_gene: TRBJ2-7; v_gene: TRBV6-5; d_gene: NA
CDR3aa: CAWSVSTGGLYEQYF; CDR3nt: TGTGCCTGGAGTGTCTCGACAGGGGGATTATACGAGCAGTACTTC; abundance: NA; j_gene: TRBJ2-7; v_gene: TRBV30; d_gene: TRBD1
CDR3aa: CASSLEGAQNTEAFF; CDR3nt: TGCGCCAGCAGCTTGGAAGGGGCGCAGAACACTGAAGCTTTCTTT; abundance: NA; j_gene: TRBJ1-1; v_gene: TRBV5-1; d_gene: NA
CDR3aa: CASSLAGYGYTF; CDR3nt: TGTGCCAGCAGCTTAGCCGGGTATGGCTACACCTTC; abundance: NA; j_gene: TRBJ1-2; v_gene: TRBV7-2; d_gene: NA
CDR3aa: CASIPGQGEKLFF; CDR3nt: TGTGCCAGCATCCCGGGACAGGGAGAAAAACTGTTTTTT; abundance: NA; j_gene: TRBJ1-4; v_gene: TRBV28; d_gene: TRBD1
CDR3aa: CASSQEEGSLYEQYF; CDR3nt: TGCGCCAGCAGCCAAGAGGAGGGCAGTCTCTACGAGCAGTACTTC; abundance: NA; j_gene: TRBJ2-7; v_gene: TRBV4-3; d_gene: NA
CDR3aa: CASSRHFYSNQPQHF; CDR3nt: TGTGCCAGCAGCCGACACTTCTATAGCAATCAGCCCCAGCATTTT; abundance: NA; j_gene: TRBJ1-5; v_gene: TRBV6-5; d_gene: NA
CDR3aa: CASSPLGLEREQYF; CDR3nt: TGTGCCAGCAGCCCCTTGGGACTTGAGAGGGAGCAGTACTTC; abundance: NA; j_gene: TRBJ2-7; v_gene: TRBV4-2; d_gene: NA
CDR3aa: CASSGTSGGTYNEQFF; CDR3nt: TGTGCCAGCAGCGGGACTAGCGGGGGGACCTACAATGAGCAGTTCTTC; abundance: NA; j_gene: TRBJ2-1; v_gene: TRBV7-3; d_gene: TRBD2
CDR3aa: CASTQQGPVNEQFF; CDR3nt: TGTGCCAGCACCCAACAGGGGCCGGTCAATGAGCAGTTCTTC; abundance: NA; j_gene: TRBJ2-1; v_gene: TRBV5-4; d_gene: TRBD1
CDR3aa: CASSVGGGNQPQHF; CDR3nt: TGTGCCAGCAGTGTTGGGGGGGGCAATCAGCCCCAGCATTTT; abundance: NA; j_gene: TRBJ1-5; v_gene: TRBV2; d_gene: NA
CDR3aa: CASSPSGGGNGELFF; CDR3nt: TGTGCCAGCAGCCCCAGTGGGGGAGGTAACGGGGAGCTGTTTTTT; abundance: NA; j_gene: TRBJ2-2; v_gene: TRBV7-7; d_gene: NA
CDR3aa: CASSLDSTYNEQFF; CDR3nt: TGTGCCAGCAGCTTAGATTCAACCTACAATGAGCAGTTCTTC; abundance: NA; j_gene: TRBJ2-1; v_gene: TRBV11-3; d_gene: NA
CDR3aa: CASSPARGEKLFF; CDR3nt: TGTGCCAGCAGCCCCGCCCGAGGTGAAAAACTGTTTTTT; abundance: NA; j_gene: TRBJ1-4; v_gene: TRBV7-9; d_gene: NA
CDR3aa: CASTPGGQPQHF; CDR3nt: TGTGCCAGCACCCCGGGGGGTCAGCCCCAGCATTTT; abundance: NA; j_gene: TRBJ1-5; v_gene: TRBV6-6; d_gene: NA
CDR3aa: CASSSGSINEQFF; CDR3nt: TGTGCCAGCAGTAGCGGGAGCATCAATGAGCAGTTCTTC; abundance: NA; j_gene: TRBJ2-1; v_gene: TRBV2; d_gene: TRBD2
CDR3aa: CASSQEGTGANYGYTF; CDR3nt: TGCGCCAGCAGCCAAGAAGGGACAGGGGCCAACTATGGCTACACCTTC; abundance: once; j_gene: TRBJ1-2; v_gene: TRBV4-3; d_gene: TRBD1
CDR3aa: CASSPRTGGVDGYTF; CDR3nt: TGTGCCAGCAGTCCCCGGACAGGGGGAGTCGATGGCTACACCTTC; abundance: NA; j_gene: TRBJ1-2; v_gene: TRBV6-6; d_gene: TRBD1
CDR3aa: CASSVGGPGTSYEQYF; CDR3nt: TGTGCCAGCAGCGTGGGCGGACCCGGGACCTCCTACGAGCAGTACTTC; abundance: NA; j_gene: TRBJ2-7; v_gene: TRBV9; d_gene: NA
CDR3aa: CASSPSGTDGYGYTF; CDR3nt: TGTGCCAGCAGCCCCTCCGGGACGGACGGATATGGCTACACCTTC; abundance: NA; j_gene: TRBJ1-2; v_gene: TRBV7-9; d_gene: NA
CDR3aa: CSVGFRTSGRSGEQYF; CDR3nt: TGCAGCGTCGGCTTCAGGACTAGCGGGAGGTCGGGAGAGCAGTACTTC; abundance: NA; j_gene: TRBJ2-7; v_gene: TRBV29-1; d_gene: TRBD2
CDR3aa: CASSLAPSASYEQYF; CDR3nt: TGTGCCAGCAGCTTGGCGCCTAGCGCGTCCTACGAGCAGTACTTC; abundance: NA; j_gene: TRBJ2-7; v_gene: TRBV4-2; d_gene: NA
CDR3aa: CASGLVTQDPSYNEQFF; CDR3nt: TGTGCTAGTGGTTTGGTAACACAGGACCCCTCCTACAATGAGCAGTTCTTC; abundance: NA; j_gene: TRBJ2-1; v_gene: TRBV12-5; d_gene: NA
CDR3aa: CASSLAGGYDEKLFF; CDR3nt: TGTGCCAGCAGCTTAGCCGGGGGCTACGATGAAAAACTGTTTTTT; abundance: NA; j_gene: TRBJ1-4; v_gene: TRBV7-9; d_gene: NA
CDR3aa: CASSFVSTDTQYF; CDR3nt: TGTGCCAGCAGCTTTGTGAGCACAGATACGCAGTATTTT; abundance: NA; j_gene: TRBJ2-3; v_gene: TRBV7-6; d_gene: NA
CDR3aa: CASVSGLWDEQFF; CDR3nt: TGTGCCTCTGTTAGCGGCTTATGGGATGAGCAGTTCTTC; abundance: NA; j_gene: TRBJ2-1; v_gene: TRBV30; d_gene: NA
CDR3aa: CASSLGSGTDTQYF; CDR3nt: TGCGCCAGCAGCTTGGGTAGCGGCACAGATACGCAGTATTTT; abundance: NA; j_gene: TRBJ2-3; v_gene: TRBV5-1; d_gene: NA
CDR3aa: CASSQGAGGREKLFF; CDR3nt: TGTGCCAGCAGCCAAGGGGCAGGGGGCCGAGAAAAACTGTTTTTT; abundance: NA; j_gene: TRBJ1-4; v_gene: TRBV4-2; d_gene: TRBD1
CDR3aa: CASRFFGNTEAFF; CDR3nt: TGCGCCAGCCGGTTTTTCGGAAACACTGAAGCTTTCTTT; abundance: NA; j_gene: TRBJ1-1; v_gene: TRBV10-1; d_gene: NA
CDR3aa: CASRRDRVDQPQHF; CDR3nt: TGTGCCAGCAGGAGAGACAGGGTCGATCAGCCCCAGCATTTT; abundance: NA; j_gene: TRBJ1-5; v_gene: TRBV6-1; d_gene: TRBD1
CDR3aa: CASSLVGLAVFPHYEQYF; CDR3nt: TGTGCCAGCAGCTTAGTTGGACTAGCGGTCTTCCCCCACTACGAGCAGTACTTC; abundance: NA; j_gene: TRBJ2-7; v_gene: TRBV7-8; d_gene: TRBD2
CDR3aa: CSVTGLAGDLSYEQYF; CDR3nt: TGCAGCGTAACGGGACTAGCGGGAGATCTCTCCTACGAGCAGTACTTC; abundance: NA; j_gene: TRBJ2-7; v_gene: TRBV29-1; d_gene: TRBD2
CDR3aa: CASSHPATGNTIYF; CDR3nt: TGTGCCAGTAGTCACCCGGCTACTGGAAACACCATATATTTT; abundance: NA; j_gene: TRBJ1-3; v_gene: TRBV19; d_gene: NA
CDR3aa: CASSLDRGYEQYF; CDR3nt: TGTGCCAGCAGCTTGGATAGGGGCTACGAGCAGTACTTC; abundance: NA; j_gene: TRBJ2-7; v_gene: TRBV5-6; d_gene: NA
CDR3aa: CASSLDEWNTDTQYF; CDR3nt: TGCGCCAGCAGTTTAGACGAGTGGAACACAGATACGCAGTATTTT; abundance: NA; j_gene: TRBJ2-3; v_gene: TRBV5-1; d_gene: NA
CDR3aa: CASSPVRIGGATNEKLFF; CDR3nt: TGTGCCAGCAGCCCCGTTCGCATTGGGGGAGCAACTAATGAAAAACTGTTTTTT; abundance: few; j_gene: TRBJ1-4; v_gene: TRBV6-4; d_gene: NA
CDR3aa: CASSSTPGQGGAFF; CDR3nt: TGTGCCAGCAGCTCTACTCCGGGACAGGGGGGAGCTTTCTTT; abundance: NA; j_gene: TRBJ1-1; v_gene: TRBV7-2; d_gene: TRBD1
CDR3aa: CASSRVGEGTEAFF; CDR3nt: TGTGCCAGCAGTAGGGTGGGGGAGGGAACTGAAGCTTTCTTT; abundance: NA; j_gene: TRBJ1-1; v_gene: TRBV6-5; d_gene: NA
CDR3aa: CASSLTSGGNSYNEQFF; CDR3nt: TGTGCCAGCAGCTTAACTAGCGGGGGTAACTCCTACAATGAGCAGTTCTTC; abundance: NA; j_gene: TRBJ2-1; v_gene: TRBV13; d_gene: TRBD2
CDR3aa: CASSPPQEVNYGYTF; CDR3nt: TGTGCCAGCAGCCCCCCCCAGGAGGTTAACTATGGCTACACCTTC; abundance: NA; j_gene: TRBJ1-2; v_gene: TRBV9; d_gene: NA
CDR3aa: CASSAGHNRDYGYTF; CDR3nt: TGCGCCAGCAGCGCCGGACACAACAGGGACTATGGCTACACCTTC; abundance: once; j_gene: TRBJ1-2; v_gene: TRBV5-1; d_gene: NA
CDR3aa: CASSQDQGPGGYGYTF; CDR3nt: TGCGCCAGCAGCCAAGATCAGGGGCCGGGAGGCTATGGCTACACCTTC; abundance: few; j_gene: TRBJ1-2; v_gene: TRBV4-1; d_gene: NA
CDR3aa: CASSLDQGGGEQYF; CDR3nt: TGTGCCAGCAGCTTAGACCAGGGAGGTGGCGAGCAGTACTTC; abundance: NA; j_gene: TRBJ2-7; v_gene: TRBV7-7; d_gene: NA
CDR3aa: CASRLTGDSNQPQHF; CDR3nt: TGTGCCAGCAGACTTACAGGGGATAGCAATCAGCCCCAGCATTTT; abundance: NA; j_gene: TRBJ1-5; v_gene: TRBV6-5; d_gene: TRBD1
CDR3aa: CASSWDRGYEQYF; CDR3nt: TGTGCCAGCAGTTGGGACAGGGGATACGAGCAGTACTTC; abundance: NA; j_gene: TRBJ2-7; v_gene: TRBV27; d_gene: TRBD1
CDR3aa: CASSLAWTGGGNSPLHF; CDR3nt: TGCGCCAGCAGCTTGGCGTGGACAGGGGGCGGTAATTCACCCCTCCACTTT; abundance: few; j_gene: TRBJ1-6; v_gene: TRBV5-1; d_gene: TRBD1
CDR3aa: CASSPLGAGGPYEQYF; CDR3nt: TGTGCCAGCAGCCCCCTCGGGGCGGGGGGACCCTACGAGCAGTACTTC; abundance: NA; j_gene: TRBJ2-7; v_gene: TRBV7-2; d_gene: TRBD2
CDR3aa: CASSPRTSYEQYF; CDR3nt: TGTGCCAGCAGCCCCCGGACCAGCTACGAGCAGTACTTC; abundance: NA; j_gene: TRBJ2-7; v_gene: TRBV9; d_gene: NA
CDR3aa: CATSRGTSDNTEAFF; CDR3nt: TGTGCCACCAGCAGAGGGACAAGCGATAACACTGAAGCTTTCTTT; abundance: NA; j_gene: TRBJ1-1; v_gene: TRBV15; d_gene: NA
CDR3aa: CASSTQGAQETQYF; CDR3nt: TGTGCCAGTAGTACCCAGGGGGCCCAAGAGACCCAGTACTTC; abundance: NA; j_gene: TRBJ2-5; v_gene: TRBV19; d_gene: TRBD1
CDR3aa: CASSNHPGTAPYEQYF; CDR3nt: TGTGCCAGCTCTAACCACCCCGGGACAGCACCCTACGAGCAGTACTTC; abundance: NA; j_gene: TRBJ2-7; v_gene: TRBV18; d_gene: TRBD1
CDR3aa: CSVVLGGESNQPQHF; CDR3nt: TGCAGCGTTGTGCTGGGGGGCGAAAGCAATCAGCCCCAGCATTTT; abundance: NA; j_gene: TRBJ1-5; v_gene: TRBV29-1; d_gene: NA
CDR3aa: CASRRQGTGELFF; CDR3nt: TGTGCCAGCAGACGACAGGGCACCGGGGAGCTGTTTTTT; abundance: once; j_gene: TRBJ2-2; v_gene: TRBV6-5; d_gene: TRBD1
CDR3aa: CASSSAHTSVAGELFF; CDR3nt: TGTGCCAGCAGCTCCGCCCACACTAGCGTAGCCGGGGAGCTGTTTTTT; abundance: NA; j_gene: TRBJ2-2; v_gene: TRBV7-9; d_gene: TRBD2
CDR3aa: CASSLGGRETQYF; CDR3nt: TGTGCCAGCAGCTTAGGAGGTCGGGAGACCCAGTACTTC; abundance: NA; j_gene: TRBJ2-5; v_gene: TRBV7-2; d_gene: NA